The rows below give T cell receptor beta chains drawn from one sample of a study of T cells in Graves' hyperthyroidism and ophthalmopathy. Each CDR3 protein gets one entry after TCRdb re-called the multiplex PCR reads with MiXCR. The sample has 560,000 or so distinct CDR3 sequences; 35% to 55% are singletons. The sample comprised peripheral blood or thyroid tissue (not recorded which). All receptors come from a woman aged 18 to 35 with Graves' hyperthyroidism. The CDR3 runs from the conserved cysteine through the conserved F or W. The D gene is left open where the match is weak. Part of the rows lack a size; the others show once, few, many or a class for expanded clones.

d_call | j_call | clone_size | v_call | cdr3_nt | cdr3_aa
TRBD1 | TRBJ1-2 | many | TRBV7-9 | TGTGCCAGCAGCCGTGAAGGGGGCGCGTGGGGCTACACCTTC | CASSREGGAWGYTF
TRBD1 | TRBJ1-5 | few | TRBV20-1 | TGCAGTGCTAGACACCCGACAGGGAATCAGCCCCAGCATTTT | CSARHPTGNQPQHF
. | TRBJ1-2 | . | TRBV7-2 | TGTGCCAGCAGCTCCTTAGTGTACGGGAAAGGCTACACCTTC | CASSSLVYGKGYTF
. | TRBJ1-2 | many | TRBV2 | TGTGCCAGCAGTGAGTTCGTCAACGATGGCTACACCTTC | CASSEFVNDGYTF
TRBD1 | TRBJ1-1 | . | TRBV2 | TGTGCCAGCAGTCCAGACAGGGTCTTGGGAGCTTTCTTT | CASSPDRVLGAFF
. | TRBJ1-2 | . | TRBV2 | TGTGCCAGCAGTGGGGACGGCGACACCTTC | CASSGDGDTF
. | TRBJ2-2 | . | TRBV6-2/TRBV6-3 | TGTGCCAGCACCTTACCCCAAGTGACCGGGGAGCTGTTTTTT | CASTLPQVTGELFF
. | TRBJ2-7 | . | TRBV9 | TGTGCTAGTGGTTTTGGGGGAAGCTCCTACGAGCAGTACTTC | CASGFGGSSYEQYF
TRBD2 | TRBJ2-7 | few | TRBV6-1 | TGTGCCAGCAGGCGCCCCGGGACTAGCGAAACCTACGAGCAGTACTTC | CASRRPGTSETYEQYF
. | TRBJ1-5 | . | TRBV7-9 | TGTGCCAGCGATATAGCGGGAAATAGCAATCAGCCCCAGCATTTT | CASDIAGNSNQPQHF
. | TRBJ2-2 | few | TRBV7-2 | TGTGCCAGCAGCTTCAGCGCGAACACCGGGGAGCTGTTTTTT | CASSFSANTGELFF
. | TRBJ2-3 | few | TRBV10-3 | TGTGCCATCAGTGGTCCCGGAGCCAGCAGCACAGATACGCAGTATTTT | CAISGPGASSTDTQYF
. | TRBJ1-5 | . | TRBV24-1 | TGTGCCACCAGTGAGGGGCCCTCGTGGCCCCAGCATTTT | CATSEGPSWPQHF
. | TRBJ2-7 | . | TRBV5-1 | TGCGCCAGCAGCTCACTACAGAGCTCCTACGAGCAGTACTTC | CASSSLQSSYEQYF
. | TRBJ2-6 | . | TRBV2 | TGTGCCAGCATGGACGGACACTCTGGGGCCAACGTCCTGACTTTC | CASMDGHSGANVLTF
. | TRBJ2-5 | . | TRBV20-1 | TGCAGTGCTAGAGTGGGCCAGCAGCAAGAGACCCAGTACTTC | CSARVGQQQETQYF
. | TRBJ1-4 | many | TRBV10-3 | TGTGCCATCGGATCAGGGGATGTCGATGCAACTAATGAAAAACTGTTTTTT | CAIGSGDVDATNEKLFF
TRBD1 | TRBJ2-7 | many | TRBV20-1 | TGCAGTGCTAGAGGCTCAGGGGGCATCTACGAGCAGTACTTC | CSARGSGGIYEQYF
. | TRBJ1-6 | few | TRBV2 | TGTGCCAGCAGTGATGGGCGGGAGTCGCACCTCCACTTT | CASSDGRESHLHF
TRBD2 | TRBJ2-7 | . | TRBV7-9 | TGTGCCAGCAGCTTTGCGGGACTAGCGGACTACGAGCAGTACTTC | CASSFAGLADYEQYF
TRBD2 | TRBJ2-7 | . | TRBV7-2 | TGTGCCAGCAGCTTGGCTGCGGGGGGCCCCCGCTACGAGCAGTACTTC | CASSLAAGGPRYEQYF
TRBD2 | TRBJ2-7 | . | TRBV7-6 | TGTGCCAGCAGCGCGGTAGCGGGAGGGCCTGGGCAGTACTTC | CASSAVAGGPGQYF
. | TRBJ1-5 | many | TRBV2 | TGTGCCAGCAAAGGGACTAGCAATCAGCCCCAGCATTTT | CASKGTSNQPQHF
TRBD1 | TRBJ1-2 | . | TRBV25-1 | TGTGCCAGCAGTGCTAGGGACAGTCCATATGGCTACACCTTC | CASSARDSPYGYTF
. | TRBJ1-5 | few | TRBV12-5 | TGTGCTAGTGGTTTGGGAGCCCAGCCCCAGCATTTT | CASGLGAQPQHF
TRBD1 | TRBJ2-5 | many | TRBV29-1 | TGCAGCGGGGGACAGCAAGAGACCCAGTACTTC | CSGGQQETQYF
TRBD1 | TRBJ1-5 | . | TRBV19 | TGTGCCAGTAGTTCGACAGGGCTTTATAGCAATCAGCCCCAGCATTTT | CASSSTGLYSNQPQHF
. | TRBJ2-5 | . | TRBV7-2 | TGTGCCAGCAGCCAGGTCGGTGGCAGACACCGGGGACAAGAGACCCAGTACTTC | CASSQVGGRHRGQETQYF
TRBD1 | TRBJ2-7 | many | TRBV6-5 | TGTGCCATCAGGGGGACAGAAAGCTCCTACGAGCAGTACTTC | CAIRGTESSYEQYF
TRBD2 | TRBJ2-7 | . | TRBV7-2 | TGTGCCAGTAGACGACTAGCGGGAGCCTACGAGCAGTACTTC | CASRRLAGAYEQYF
TRBD1 | TRBJ2-7 | . | TRBV7-9 | TGTGCCAGCAGACCGACAGGGTCAGGCTACGAGCAGTACTTC | CASRPTGSGYEQYF
TRBD1 | TRBJ1-3 | . | TRBV10-3 | TGTGCCATCAGTCTACAGGGGGCCGATGGAAACACCATATATTTT | CAISLQGADGNTIYF
TRBD2 | TRBJ2-7 | . | TRBV7-6 | TGTGCCAGCAGCGGGGACCTAGCGGGATACGAGCAGTACTTC | CASSGDLAGYEQYF
TRBD1 | TRBJ2-2 | few | TRBV29-1 | TGCAGCGTTGAAGGCCGGCAGGGGGTCGGGGAGCTGTTTTTT | CSVEGRQGVGELFF
. | TRBJ1-2 | . | TRBV5-1 | TGCGCCAGCAGCCCAGGGGAAGGGAGAAACTATGGCTACACCTTC | CASSPGEGRNYGYTF
. | TRBJ2-1 | few | TRBV2 | TGTGCCAGCACAGGGGACCTCTACAATGAGCAGTTCTTC | CASTGDLYNEQFF
. | TRBJ1-6 | . | TRBV10-3 | TGTGCCATCAGTGAGACAGGAGGCTCACCCCTCCACTTT | CAISETGGSPLHF
. | TRBJ1-2 | . | TRBV2 | TGTGCCAGCAGTGAAAACAGAGGAATCAACTATGGCTACACCTTC | CASSENRGINYGYTF